This record covers a single T cell receptor (beta chain). Expressed TCRB transcripts were sequenced because the entire RNA isolate underwent reverse transcription. Method: immunoSEQ multiplex PCR; TCRdb's copy keeps in-frame clones and lacks some. Of around 250,000 clones in the sample, around 68% were seen once. V lost 5 bases, J lost 4 bases, and 18 bases lay in between. This CDR3 spans 16 amino acids. Per germline, CDR1 SGHVS and CDR2 FQNEAQ. These data are taken from a study of beta chain features in type 1 diabetes. This clonotype originated in a man aged 25-45 years in good health. The chain joins TRBV7-8 to TRBJ2-1; no firm D call. Sequenced input: naive CD4+ T cells from blood. CDR3 region: CASSPSTTDQYNEQFF. CDR3 DNA sequence: TGTGCCAGCAGCCCCTCTACCACGGACCAATACAATGAGCAGTTCTTC. Together with reference TRBV7-8 and TRBJ2-1, the CDR3 gives the full variable domain: GAGVSQSPRYKVAKRGQDVALRCDPISGHVSLFWYQQALGQGPEFLTYFQNEAQLDKSGLPSDRFFAERPEGSVSTLKIQRTQQEDSAVYLCASSPSTTDQYNEQFFGPGTRLTVL.